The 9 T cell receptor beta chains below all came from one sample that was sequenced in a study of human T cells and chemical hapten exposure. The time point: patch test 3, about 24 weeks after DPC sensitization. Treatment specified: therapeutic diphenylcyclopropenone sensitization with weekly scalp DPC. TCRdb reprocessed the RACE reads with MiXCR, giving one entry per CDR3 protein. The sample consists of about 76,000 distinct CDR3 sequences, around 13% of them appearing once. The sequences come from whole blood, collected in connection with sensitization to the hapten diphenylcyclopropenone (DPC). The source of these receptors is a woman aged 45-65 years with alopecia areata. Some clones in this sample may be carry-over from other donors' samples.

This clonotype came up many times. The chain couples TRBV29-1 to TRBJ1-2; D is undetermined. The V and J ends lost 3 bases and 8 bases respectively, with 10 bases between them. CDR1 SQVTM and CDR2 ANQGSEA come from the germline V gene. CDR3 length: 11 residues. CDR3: CSVDFREGYTF. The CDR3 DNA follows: TGCAGCGTTGATTTTAGAGAAGGCTACACCTTC. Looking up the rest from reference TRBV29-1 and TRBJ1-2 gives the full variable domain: SAVISQKPSRDICQRGTSLTIQCQVDSQVTMMFWYRQQPGQSLTLIATANQGSEATYESGFVIDKFPISRPNLTFSTLTVSNMSPEDSSIYLCSVDFREGYTFGSGTRLTVV.

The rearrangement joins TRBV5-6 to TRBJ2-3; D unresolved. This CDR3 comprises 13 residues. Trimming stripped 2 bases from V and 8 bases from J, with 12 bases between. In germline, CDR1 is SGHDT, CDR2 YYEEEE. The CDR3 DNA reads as TGTGCCAGCAGCTTTGGCTGGGTAGTTACGCAGTATTTT. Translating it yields CASSFGWVVTQYF.

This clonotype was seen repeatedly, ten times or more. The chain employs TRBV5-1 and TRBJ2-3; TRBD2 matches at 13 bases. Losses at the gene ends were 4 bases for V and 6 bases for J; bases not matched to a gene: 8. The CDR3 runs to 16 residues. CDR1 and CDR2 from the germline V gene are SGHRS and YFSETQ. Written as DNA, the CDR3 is TGCGCCAGCAGCCTGGGGACTAGCGGGATAATGGATACGCAGTATTTT. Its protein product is CASSLGTSGIMDTQYF.

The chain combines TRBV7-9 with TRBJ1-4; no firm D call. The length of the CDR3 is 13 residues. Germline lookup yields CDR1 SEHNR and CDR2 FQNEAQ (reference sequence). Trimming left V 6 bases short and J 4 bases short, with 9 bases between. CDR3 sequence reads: CASRDGLNEKLFF. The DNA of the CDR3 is TGTGCCAGCAGGGACGGACTTAATGAAAAACTGTTTTTT. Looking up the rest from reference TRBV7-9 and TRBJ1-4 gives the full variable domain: DTGVSQNPRHKITKRGQNVTFRCDPISEHNRLYWYRQTLGQGPEFLTYFQNEAQLEKSRLLSDRFSAERPKGSFSTLEIQRTEQGDSAMYLCASRDGLNEKLFFGSGTQLSVL.

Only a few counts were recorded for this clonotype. CDR3 sequence (DNA): TGTGCCAGCAGCTTGCTCGGAAACGAGCAGTACTTC. Translation gives CASSLLGNEQYF. The rearrangement uses TRBV5-5 and TRBJ2-7; no clear D gene. V dropped 1 base and J dropped 5 bases, with 7 bases sitting between them. There are 12 residues in the CDR3. Germline lookup yields CDR1 SGHKS and CDR2 YYEKEE (reference sequence).

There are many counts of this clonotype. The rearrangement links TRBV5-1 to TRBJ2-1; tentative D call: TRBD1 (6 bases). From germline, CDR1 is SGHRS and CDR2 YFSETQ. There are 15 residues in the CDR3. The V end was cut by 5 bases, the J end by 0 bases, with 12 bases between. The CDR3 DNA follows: TGCGCCAGCAGTACTACAGGGATCTCCTACAATGAGCAGTTCTTC. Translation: CASSTTGISYNEQFF.

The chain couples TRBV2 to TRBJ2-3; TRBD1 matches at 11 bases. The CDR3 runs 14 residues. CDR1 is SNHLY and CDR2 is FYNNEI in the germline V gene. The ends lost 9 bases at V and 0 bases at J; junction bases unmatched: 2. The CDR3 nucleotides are TGTGCCAGTGGACAGGGGGCCAGCACAGATACGCAGTATTTT. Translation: CASGQGASTDTQYF. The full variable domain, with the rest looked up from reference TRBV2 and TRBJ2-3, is EPEVTQTPSHQVTQMGQEVILRCVPISNHLYFYWYRQILGQKVEFLVSFYNNEISEKSEIFDDQFSVERPDGSNFTLKIRSTKLEDSAMYFCASGQGASTDTQYFGPGTRLTVL.

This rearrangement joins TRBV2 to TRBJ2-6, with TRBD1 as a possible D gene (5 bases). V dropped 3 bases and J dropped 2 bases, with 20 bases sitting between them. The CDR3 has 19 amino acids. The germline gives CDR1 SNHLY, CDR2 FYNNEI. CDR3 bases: TGTGCCAGCAGTGATGAGCTTCGGCAGGGTAACCCTGGGGCCAACGTCCTGACTTTC. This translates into CASSDELRQGNPGANVLTF.

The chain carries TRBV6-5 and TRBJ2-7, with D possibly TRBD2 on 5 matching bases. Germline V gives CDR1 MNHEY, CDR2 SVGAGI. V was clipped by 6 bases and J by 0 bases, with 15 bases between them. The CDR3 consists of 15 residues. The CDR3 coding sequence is TGTGCCAGCAGCCCCGATCCGGGAAGCTCCTACGAGCAGTACTTC. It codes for CASSPDPGSSYEQYF.